The entry below gives a single TCR beta chain sequence along with its context. Its antigen is undetermined. With 3 bases clipped from V and 12 bases from J, the junction kept 11 bases outside the gene matches. CDR1 and CDR2 from the germline V gene are SGHTA and FQGNSA. The length of the CDR3 is 15 residues. The record originates from a study of T cell responses to AZD1222 COVID-19 vaccine. Profiled with immunoSEQ multiplex PCR; TCRdb holds only in-frame clones, not every one. Of over 100,000 clones listed, roughly nine tenths are singletons. General observations from the study: Spike as a whole was targeted by vaccine-associated CD4 TCRs, dominant at 160-218 and 743-854. Two doses of AZD1222 preceded a rise in Spike-specific TCR breadth and depth. A mostly white British donor set with more females was recruited, and clonal diversity was possibly underestimated.

The clonotype comes from an adult in good health. The chain uses TRBV7-2 and TRBJ2-1, with TRBD2 matching 10 bases. The source was peripheral blood, collected on day 0 of AZD1222 vaccination. CDR3 DNA: TGTGCCAGCAGCTTGTCCGGGACTAGCGTGGGGGTGCAGTTCTTC. This translates into CASSLSGTSVGVQFF.